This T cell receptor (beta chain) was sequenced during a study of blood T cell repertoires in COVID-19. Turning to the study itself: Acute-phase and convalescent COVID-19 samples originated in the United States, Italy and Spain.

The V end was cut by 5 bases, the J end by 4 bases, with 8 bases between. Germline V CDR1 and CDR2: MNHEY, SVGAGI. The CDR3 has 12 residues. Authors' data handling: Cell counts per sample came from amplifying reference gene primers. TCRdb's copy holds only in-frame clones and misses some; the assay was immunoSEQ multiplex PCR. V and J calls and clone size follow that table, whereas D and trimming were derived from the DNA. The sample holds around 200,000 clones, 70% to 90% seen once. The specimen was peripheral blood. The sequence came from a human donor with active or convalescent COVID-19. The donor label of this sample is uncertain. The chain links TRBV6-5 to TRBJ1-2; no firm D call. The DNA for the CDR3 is TGTGCCAGCAGTATCGACACCTATGGCTACACCTTC. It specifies CASSIDTYGYTF.